This T cell receptor beta chain appears in the sequencing data of a study of shared clonotypes between healthy human individuals. Looking at the study overall: With ages of 18 to 49, the donors were a couple of women and a few men.

The protocol was immunoSEQ multiplex PCR, while the TCRdb copy is restricted to in-frame clones and leaves out a portion. The sample yields hundreds of thousands of clones, roughly 80% seen once. Germline lookup yields CDR1 SEHNR and CDR2 FQNEAQ (reference sequence). V lost 5 bases to trimming and J lost 1 base, with 12 bases between them. The length of the CDR3 is 14 residues. The receptor was isolated from a woman aged 40 to 49 in good health. Some clones in this sample may be carry-over from other donors' samples. The chain combines TRBV7-9 with TRBJ2-7; tentatively, D is TRBD1 or TRBD2 (5 bases each). The specimen was PBMCs. The CDR3 reads CASSQRDASYEQYF. For the CDR3, the DNA is TGTGCCAGCAGCCAACGGGACGCATCCTACGAGCAGTACTTC. Full variable domain (outside the CDR3, taken from reference TRBV7-9 and TRBJ2-7): DTGVSQNPRHKITKRGQNVTFRCDPISEHNRLYWYRQTLGQGPEFLTYFQNEAQLEKSRLLSDRFSAERPKGSFSTLEIQRTEQGDSAMYLCASSQRDASYEQYFGPGTRLTVT.